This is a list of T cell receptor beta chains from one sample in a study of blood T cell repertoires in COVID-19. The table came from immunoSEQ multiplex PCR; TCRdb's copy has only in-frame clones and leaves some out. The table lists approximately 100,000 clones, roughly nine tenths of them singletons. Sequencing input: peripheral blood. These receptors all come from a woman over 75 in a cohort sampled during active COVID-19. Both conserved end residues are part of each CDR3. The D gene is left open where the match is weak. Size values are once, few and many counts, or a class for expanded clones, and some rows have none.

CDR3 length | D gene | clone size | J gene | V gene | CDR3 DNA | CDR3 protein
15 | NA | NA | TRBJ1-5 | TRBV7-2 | TGTGCCAGCAGGCAGTTGGGCTCTAGCAATCAGCCCCAGCATTTT | CASRQLGSSNQPQHF
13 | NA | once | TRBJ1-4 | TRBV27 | TGTGCCAGCAGCCTGGGGGCCCGTGAAAAACTGTTTTTT | CASSLGAREKLFF
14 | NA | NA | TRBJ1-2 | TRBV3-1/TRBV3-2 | TGTGCCAGCAGCCAAGATTCCCAGGGGAGAGGCTACACCTTC | CASSQDSQGRGYTF
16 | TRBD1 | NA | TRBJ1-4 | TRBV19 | TGTGCCAGTAGTATTGGCCCCGGGACAGGGAGTGAAAAACTGTTTTTT | CASSIGPGTGSEKLFF
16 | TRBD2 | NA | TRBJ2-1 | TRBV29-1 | TGCAGCGTTGAATGGCTCACTAGCGGAGCATACAATGAGCAGTTCTTC | CSVEWLTSGAYNEQFF
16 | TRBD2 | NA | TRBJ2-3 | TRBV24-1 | TGTGCCACCAGTGATCCCTCGCGGGGGGGAACAGATACGCAGTATTTT | CATSDPSRGGTDTQYF
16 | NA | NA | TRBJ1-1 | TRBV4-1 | TGCGCCAGCAGCCAAGGGGGAGGCAGCTTGAACACTGAAGCTTTCTTT | CASSQGGGSLNTEAFF
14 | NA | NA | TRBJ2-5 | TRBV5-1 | TGCGCCAGCAGCTTGGCCCTACGGGAAGAGACCCAGTACTTC | CASSLALREETQYF
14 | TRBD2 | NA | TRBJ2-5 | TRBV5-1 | TGCGCCAGCAGCCCCGCGGGGGGCGAAGAGACCCAGTACTTC | CASSPAGGEETQYF
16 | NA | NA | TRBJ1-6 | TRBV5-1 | TGCGCCAGCAGCTTGGGAAGTTCCGATGGCAATTCACCCCTCCACTTT | CASSLGSSDGNSPLHF